The T cell receptor (beta chain) under discussion was sequenced for a study of beta chain features in type 1 diabetes. General study findings and limits: Significant though moderate, a shortening of TCRB CDR3s appeared in all four CD4+ subsets of Type 1 diabetes patients.

Trimming left V 5 bases short and J 7 bases short, with 17 bases between. Germline CDR1 is SGHTA and CDR2 is FQGNSA. The CDR3 has 14 amino acids. This clone was observed a handful of times. Its antigen is not identified. TCRB transcripts that were expressed got sequenced, as all of the isolated RNA had been reverse transcribed. Some clones are missing from TCRdb's copy, which holds only in-frame ones; the method was immunoSEQ multiplex PCR. The table lists hundreds of thousands of clones, 9.3% of them singletons. This clonotype originated in a man aged 25-40 years with type 1 diabetes. Sequenced input: central memory CD4+ T cells from blood. V gene TRBV7-2 combines with J gene TRBJ1-2; tentative D call: TRBD1 (5 bases). The CDR3 region is CASSPQMGGIGYTF. CDR3 in DNA: TGTGCCAGCAGCCCCCAGATGGGGGGGATTGGCTACACCTTC.